This T cell receptor (beta chain) was profiled in a study of post-analysis software for immune sequencing data. CDR1 is MNHEY and CDR2 is SVGAGI in the germline V gene. J gave up 6 bases and V 6 bases, and 7 bases lay outside the gene matches. This CDR3 contains 13 residues. Libraries were made from TCR beta cDNA, and they carried unique molecular identifiers. TCRdb independently ran MiXCR on the PCR reads; one entry per CDR3 protein. Of some 690,000 distinct CDR3 sequences in the sample, 55% to 60% are singletons; the top ten hold approximately 10%. Points from the study as a whole: Roughly five TRBV segments were more frequent in patients than controls; TRBV5-6, TRBV5-1 and TRBV20-1 belonged to this group. Those with multiple sclerosis, the patient group, showed significantly lower normalized Chao1 diversity than controls.

This clonotype came up a few times. Its antigen is as yet unknown. The chain is built from TRBV6-5 and TRBJ1-2, with 7 bases fitting TRBD1. The clonotype originates from a girl aged 2-10 years with multiple sclerosis. Specimen: blood. CDR3 region: CASSPRGEDGYTF. CDR3 in DNA: TGTGCCAGCAGCCCCAGGGGGGAGGATGGCTACACCTTC.